Reported below is one TCR beta chain. The antigen remains unidentified. The data were obtained in a study of T cell repertoires in cytomegalovirus infection. TCRdb reanalysed the reads using MiXCR and keeps one entry per CDR3 protein. The data show fewer than 550,000 distinct CDR3 sequences, approximately 25% seen once. General study points: Within the response measured ex vivo, HLA-C-restricted CMV-specific TCR beta clonotypes were dominant.

This CDR3 has 15 amino acids. From germline, CDR1 is SNHLY and CDR2 FYNNEI. Trimming stripped 4 bases from V and 2 bases from J, with 12 bases between. This chain links TRBV2 with TRBJ2-1; possible D gene TRBD2, 6 bases. The receptor comes from a human donor in good health (CMV status not recorded). Some clones in this sample may be carry-over from other donors' samples. Sequenced input: PBMCs. The chain's CDR3 is CASSVDGSPYNEQFF. Here the CDR3 DNA reads TGTGCCAGCAGTGTCGACGGGAGCCCCTACAATGAGCAGTTCTTC. The full variable domain, rest sourced from reference TRBV2 and TRBJ2-1, is EPEVTQTPSHQVTQMGQEVILRCVPISNHLYFYWYRQILGQKVEFLVSFYNNEISEKSEIFDDQFSVERPDGSNFTLKIRSTKLEDSAMYFCASSVDGSPYNEQFFGPGTRLTVL.